Listed below are T cell receptor beta chains from one sample, sequenced in a study of cytomegalovirus exposure and HLA in healthy donors. Sequencing was performed with immunoSEQ multiplex PCR; in TCRdb, only in-frame clones are kept and a portion is missing. The sample includes about 100,000 clones, approximately 80% of them seen just once. Specimen: PBMCs. The source of these receptors is a male donor in good health and CMV-seronegative. The CDR3 runs from the conserved cysteine through the conserved F or W. Fields, in order: V gene, CDR3 protein.

v_call: TRBV28; cdr3_aa: CASTRTGLANEKLFF
v_call: TRBV6-5; cdr3_aa: CASSYRDREKEQFF
v_call: TRBV18; cdr3_aa: CASSPPSVQETQYF
v_call: TRBV5-1; cdr3_aa: CASSPTGPSGNTIYF
v_call: TRBV14; cdr3_aa: CASSQGGTFTGNTIYF
v_call: TRBV27; cdr3_aa: CATQPGLPSFKNTGELFF
v_call: TRBV18; cdr3_aa: CASSPASGSPYEQYF
v_call: TRBV1; cdr3_aa: CTSSPRLDSSTDTQYF
v_call: TRBV11-2; cdr3_aa: CASSQIRDRGNEQYF
v_call: TRBV14; cdr3_aa: CASSQDLVRGSSYNEQFF
v_call: TRBV21-1; cdr3_aa: CASSKGDRGRETQYF
v_call: TRBV5-6; cdr3_aa: CASSFGTSGRRPSYEQYF
v_call: TRBV2; cdr3_aa: CASSGGQGEQPQHF
v_call: TRBV10-1; cdr3_aa: CASSEAGLPTHEQYF
v_call: TRBV9; cdr3_aa: CASGWEGSRGYTF
v_call: TRBV25-1; cdr3_aa: CASSSRDRSGYTF